One and the same sample provided the 32 T cell receptor beta chains below, sequenced in a study of CD8+CD57+ T cells in acquired aplastic anemia. Selection for sequencing was limited to patients who had shown CD8+CD57+ cell expansion by flow cytometry. Genomic DNA was employed as the template in profiling TCR beta VDJ and CDR3. TCRdb used MiXCR to reprocess the reads, holding one entry per CDR3 protein. The sample consists of 150,000 to 180,000 distinct CDR3 sequences, roughly half of them appearing once. The sequencing sample was made of sorted CD4+, CD8+, or CD8+CD57+ T cells (not recorded which) from PBMCs. These receptors originate from a human donor with aplastic anemia.

This clonotype turned up a few times. The chain employs TRBV27 and TRBJ2-2; TRBD2 might be the D (6 bases). Germline assignment: CDR1 MNHEY and CDR2 SMNVEV (reference sequence). This CDR3 is 15 amino acids long. Trimming shortened V by 3 bases and J by 7 bases, and 15 bases separated the two germline ends. CDR3 sequence: CASSFAAEGYGELFF. The DNA of the CDR3 is TGTGCCAGCAGTTTTGCCGCGGAGGGGTACGGGGAGCTGTTTTTT.

This clonotype has more than one count but fewer than ten. This rearrangement joins TRBV11-2 to TRBJ2-1, with 14 bases fitting TRBD2. Germline CDR1 reads SGHAT; CDR2 reads FQNNGV. This CDR3 comprises 17 residues. The junction had 10 bases not matched to a gene; V was cut back by 5 bases and J by 7 bases. The CDR3 bases are TGTGCCAGCAGCGAGACTAGCGGGAGGGCATTTTTGAATGAGCAGTTCTTC. Protein product: CASSETSGRAFLNEQFF.

The V and J genes are TRBV19 and TRBJ1-4; D gene uncertain. This CDR3 comprises 15 residues. Germline CDR1 LNHDA, CDR2 SQIVND (reference sequence). Trimming pared 3 bases from V and 7 bases from J, leaving 15 bases between. CDR3 nucleotide sequence: TGTGCCAGTAGTATCCCGAGCGTTAAGGCTGAAAAACTGTTTTTT. Protein sequence: CASSIPSVKAEKLFF.

The V and J genes are TRBV24-1 and TRBJ1-2; D unresolved. The CDR3 extends over 11 amino acids. The germline gives CDR1 KGHDR, CDR2 SFDVKD. Trimming removed 3 bases from V and 7 bases from J, with 5 bases in between. CDR3: CATSDGVGYTF. DNA of the CDR3: TGTGCCACCAGTGATGGGGTTGGCTACACCTTC.

The chain links TRBV7-3 to TRBJ2-5; D tentatively fits TRBD1 or TRBD2 (5 bases each). Trimming shortened V by 5 bases and J by 5 bases, and 18 bases separated the two germline ends. This CDR3 is 15 amino acids long. The germline CDR1 and CDR2 sequences are SGHTA and FQGTGA. DNA for the CDR3: TGTGCCAGCAGCCCCGGGACCGCCCCGGACGAGACCCAGTACTTC. Translating it yields CASSPGTAPDETQYF.

This clonotype has at least ten counts. This chain links TRBV24-1 with TRBJ2-2, with TRBD2 identical over 7 bases. In germline, CDR1 is KGHDR, CDR2 SFDVKD. The CDR3 is made up of 12 amino acids. V gave up 5 bases and J gave up 7 bases; unmatched junction bases: 0. The CDR3 is CATSAGGGELFF. CDR3 sequence (DNA): TGTGCCACCAGTGCGGGGGGCGGGGAGCTGTTTTTT.

The J gene is TRBJ1-2, the V gene TRBV9; 8 bases agree with TRBD1. J lost 7 bases, V lost 3 bases, and 2 bases had no gene match. The CDR3 loop spans 12 amino acids. The germline gives CDR1 SGDLS, CDR2 YYNGEE. CDR3 loop: CASSGQGAGYTF. In DNA, the CDR3 is TGTGCCAGCAGCGGGCAGGGGGCTGGCTACACCTTC.

The table lists this clonotype with many counts. This chain uses TRBV6-1 with TRBJ1-1; D is unresolved. The CDR3 has 16 residues. Germline lookup yields CDR1 MNHNS and CDR2 SASEGT. Trimming took off 2 bases at V and 0 bases at J, with 13 bases between the two ends. The CDR3 is CASSEPAPGMNTEAFF. CDR3 nucleotides: TGTGCCAGCAGTGAACCTGCCCCCGGCATGAACACTGAAGCTTTCTTT.

Points on this clonotype: A much bigger clone sits one base away, suggesting this may be a read error. The chain links TRBV6-1 to TRBJ1-1, with unresolved D. The CDR3 extends over 14 amino acids. Looked up from germline, CDR1 is MNHNS and CDR2 is SASEGT. V lost 2 bases to trimming and J lost 4 bases, with 11 bases between them. The CDR3 sequence: CASSERGGSTEAFF. The CDR3 DNA sequence: TGTGCCAGCAGTGAACGGGGAGGGAGCACTGAAGCTTTCTTT.

V and J are TRBV20-1 and TRBJ2-1; D remains unclear. Germline V lookup: CDR1 DFQATT, CDR2 SNEGSKA (reference sequence). There are 12 residues in the CDR3. The V and J ends lost 1 base and 6 bases respectively, with 7 bases between them. The CDR3 DNA is TGCAGTGCTAGAGGGGTTAGCAATGAGCAGTTCTTC. Its translation: CSARGVSNEQFF.

To note about this clonotype: This clone may be a read error of a much larger clone one base away. The chain employs TRBV12-3 or TRBV12-4 and TRBJ2-7; 7 nucleotides agree with TRBD2. The better agreement between TRBJ2-1 and the DNA end casts doubt on the J call. The CDR3 spans 15 residues. The CDR3 sequence is CASSKRASGDYEQFF. CDR3 sequence (DNA): TGTGCCAGCAGTAAAAGGGCTTCGGGGGACTACGAGCAGTTCTTC.

This clonotype was seen many times. This rearrangement joins TRBV20-1 to TRBJ2-1; D could derive from TRBD1 or TRBD2 (5 bases each). Germline assignment: CDR1 DFQATT and CDR2 SNEGSKA (reference sequence). This CDR3 spans 16 amino acids. V dropped 5 bases and J dropped 0 bases, with 17 bases sitting between them. CDR3 loop: CSASPRGASSYNEQFF. CDR3 nucleotides: TGCAGTGCTTCCCCACGAGGGGCAAGCTCCTACAATGAGCAGTTCTTC.

The table lists this clonotype with many counts. The chain recombines TRBV4-1 with TRBJ1-2, with D maybe TRBD1 (5 bases). The V gene's germline CDR1 is MGHRA and CDR2 YSYEKL. The CDR3 covers 16 residues. Trimming took off 0 bases at V and 3 bases at J, with 14 bases between the two ends. The CDR3 here is CASSQDLRDADYGYTF. The DNA for the CDR3 is TGCGCCAGCAGCCAAGATCTCCGGGACGCAGACTATGGCTACACCTTC.

This clonotype was seen a single time. This sequence joins TRBV11-2 and TRBJ2-5; weak D call: TRBD2 (6 bases). The V gene's germline CDR1 is SGHAT and CDR2 FQNNGV. V lost 1 base, J lost 3 bases, and 12 bases lay in between. The CDR3 has 15 amino acids. The CDR3 is CASSLGGGEKETQYF. For the CDR3, the DNA is TGTGCCAGCAGCTTAGGTGGCGGGGAAAAAGAGACCCAGTACTTC.

This clonotype was observed many times. V is TRBV6-5 and J is TRBJ2-4, with D uncertain. Germline CDR1 is MNHEY and CDR2 is SVGAGI. Trimming removed 2 bases from V and 0 bases from J, with 14 bases in between. The CDR3 has 17 residues. The CDR3 bases are TGTGCCAGCAGTTACGAGAGCAGGCCGATAGCCAAAAACATTCAGTACTTC. It specifies CASSYESRPIAKNIQYF.

Turning to this clonotype: A read error is possible here, since a much larger clone lies one base away. This chain uses TRBV4-2 with TRBJ2-1; 8 positions agree with TRBD2. J gave up 6 bases and V 1 base, and 5 bases lay outside the gene matches. This CDR3 comprises 15 residues. Per the germline V gene, CDR1 is LGHNA and CDR2 is YNFKEQ. The CDR3 sequence: CASSQAGGDCNEQFF. In DNA form, the CDR3 reads TGTGCCAGCAGCCAAGCGGGGGGGGACTGCAATGAGCAGTTCTTC.

This clonotype has just a few counts. This chain joins TRBV2 and TRBJ1-2; D gene unclear. V was trimmed by 5 bases and J by 8 bases, leaving 15 bases between them. The CDR3 sequence is 13 residues long. Germline V gives CDR1 SNHLY, CDR2 FYNNEI. The CDR3 reads CASSIGPQRGYTF. In DNA form, the CDR3 reads TGTGCCAGCAGTATCGGGCCGCAGCGGGGCTACACCTTC.

As regards this clonotype: The junction departs from germline at one end; a sequencing error may be responsible. This sequence joins TRBV15 and TRBJ2-2, with unresolved D. The CDR3 runs 14 residues. Germline V gene lookup returns CDR1 LNHNV and CDR2 YYDKDF (reference sequence). The CDR3 coding sequence is TGTGCCACCAGCAGAAAAACAAACACTGGGGAGCTGTTTTTT. Its translation is CATSRKTNTGELFF.

V is TRBV3-1 and J is TRBJ1-2; the match to TRBD1 covers 9 bases. Losses at the gene ends were 4 bases for V and 2 bases for J; bases not matched to a gene: 2. The CDR3 length is 14 residues. Germline CDR1 reads LGHDT; CDR2 reads YNNKEL (reference sequence). The CDR3 nucleotides read TGTGCCAGCAGCCGGGGACAGGGCAACTATGGCTACACCTTC. This translates into CASSRGQGNYGYTF.

This rearrangement joins TRBV29-1 to TRBJ2-3; a possible D gene is TRBD1 (6 bases). V lost 7 bases to trimming and J lost 3 bases, with 17 bases between them. Germline CDR1 SQVTM, CDR2 ANQGSEA. The CDR3 loop spans 14 amino acids. CDR3 DNA sequence: TGCAGCGCACACTTAAACAGGGATACAGATACGCAGTATTTT. It specifies CSAHLNRDTDTQYF.

The rearrangement joins TRBV7-9 to TRBJ1-2, with unresolved D. This CDR3 region has 15 residues. The germline V gene has CDR1 SEHNR and CDR2 FQNEAQ (reference sequence). The germline V and J ends were trimmed by 5 bases and 5 bases, with 18 bases remaining between them. In DNA form, the CDR3 reads TGTGCCAGCAGCGTGATGTCAAACATCCTATATGGCTACACCTTC. As protein: CASSVMSNILYGYTF.

The chain employs TRBV7-9 and TRBJ2-5, with 8 bases that match TRBD2. Germline V gives CDR1 SEHNR, CDR2 FQNEAQ (reference sequence). Losses at the gene ends were 4 bases for V and 5 bases for J; bases not matched to a gene: 12. The CDR3 sequence is 16 residues long. DNA of the CDR3: TGTGCCAGCAGCTGGCCTAGCCGGGAGGGAGGGGAGACCCAGTACTTC. It encodes CASSWPSREGGETQYF.

This chain connects TRBV29-1 to TRBJ2-3; 9 bases line up with TRBD2. Germline CDR1 is SQVTM and CDR2 is ANQGSEA. The J segment lost 2 bases and the V segment lost 4 bases, leaving 4 bases of the junction unmatched. The CDR3 covers 14 residues. CDR3 sequence: CSVGLAGYTDTQYF. The CDR3 DNA reads TGCAGCGTTGGTCTAGCGGGATACACAGATACGCAGTATTTT.

This clonotype has only a few counts. This chain joins TRBV24-1 and TRBJ2-1; a possible D gene is TRBD2 (6 bases). The CDR3 has 16 amino acids. Trimming took off 3 bases at V and 4 bases at J, with 15 bases between the two ends. Looked up from germline, CDR1 is KGHDR and CDR2 is SFDVKD. CDR3 sequence reads: CATSDPATGRYNEQFF. As DNA, the CDR3 is TGTGCCACCAGTGATCCCGCGACTGGGAGGTACAATGAGCAGTTCTTC.

The chain has TRBV12-3 or TRBV12-4 and TRBJ2-3, with TRBD1 matching over 11 bases. CDR3 length: 15 amino acids. J gave up 4 bases and V 4 bases, and 4 bases lay outside the gene matches. The chain's CDR3 is CASSSPGQGADTQYF. CDR3 bases: TGTGCCAGCAGTTCACCGGGACAGGGGGCAGATACGCAGTATTTT.

The chain carries TRBV29-1 and TRBJ1-3; TRBD1 might be the D (5 bases). The V end lost 6 bases, the J end lost 2 bases, and 11 bases lay between the germline ends. The germline V gene encodes CDR1 SQVTM and CDR2 ANQGSEA. This CDR3 contains 13 residues. CDR3 in amino acids: CSVVGGAGNTIYF. The CDR3 DNA reads as TGCAGCGTCGTCGGGGGGGCTGGAAACACCATATATTTT.

The chain uses TRBV20-1 and TRBJ1-6; unclear D gene. This CDR3 contains 16 residues. CDR1 is DFQATT, CDR2 SNEGSKA, per germline (reference sequence). V was cut by 3 bases and J by 8 bases, with 20 bases left in between. The CDR3 sequence is CSASPIKAIDYSPLHF. In nucleotides, the CDR3 is TGCAGTGCTAGTCCGATAAAGGCCATAGATTATTCACCCCTCCACTTT.

The chain joins TRBV10-1 to TRBJ2-5; D ambiguous. This CDR3 is 15 amino acids long. V was trimmed by 2 bases and J by 0 bases, leaving 10 bases between them. CDR1 is WNHNN, CDR2 SYGVQD, per germline (reference sequence). The CDR3 DNA follows: TGCGCCAGCAGTGAGAGGGTAGGGTACCAAGAGACCCAGTACTTC. It translates to CASSERVGYQETQYF.

The V gene is TRBV12-3 or TRBV12-4, the J gene TRBJ1-2; tentatively, D is TRBD1 (5 bases). The CDR3 contains 13 residues. V gave up 6 bases and J gave up 4 bases, with 12 bases separating them. The CDR3 spells CASRPHRSYGYTF. The CDR3 DNA reads TGTGCCAGCAGGCCCCACAGGTCCTATGGCTACACCTTC.

The J gene is TRBJ2-7, the V gene TRBV2, with D perhaps being TRBD1 or TRBD2 (6 bases each). With the DNA end fitting TRBJ2-5 better, the J assignment may be wrong. The CDR3 has 15 amino acids. Germline CDR1 is SNHLY and CDR2 is FYNNEI. The CDR3 DNA is TGTGCCAGCAAAGAACGGGGGCCGGTTCAAGAGACCCAGTACTTC. Its protein is CASKERGPVQETQYF.

This chain connects TRBV2 to TRBJ2-5, with D maybe TRBD2 (5 bases). Germline-derived CDR1 and CDR2 are SNHLY and FYNNEI. Trimming cost V 6 bases and J 4 bases, with 24 bases left between them. The CDR3 loop spans 17 amino acids. DNA for the CDR3: TGTGCCAGCAGCGGGTCTAGAGGGAGAGGTTTAGGAGAGACCCAGTACTTC. Its translation is CASSGSRGRGLGETQYF.

V is TRBV11-2 and J is TRBJ2-7; 7 nucleotides agree with TRBD1. Germline values: CDR1 SGHAT, CDR2 FQNNGV. V gave up 6 bases and J gave up 2 bases; unmatched junction bases: 10. This CDR3 is built from 15 residues. CDR3 loop: CASSLISGQPYEQYF. The CDR3 region has the DNA TGTGCCAGCAGTTTGATATCGGGACAGCCCTACGAGCAGTACTTC.